This paragraph reports one T cell receptor (beta chain). Antigen specificity is unknown. Germline CDR1 and CDR2: SEHNR and FQNEAQ (reference sequence). V lost 5 bases to trimming and J lost 2 bases; unmatched junction nucleotides: 12. The CDR3 loop spans 17 amino acids. These data originate in a study of T cell repertoires in cytomegalovirus infection. From the reads, TCRdb called clonotypes with MiXCR, one entry per CDR3 protein. The data show 35,000 to 55,000 distinct CDR3 sequences, approximately 19% seen once. The sequence derives from a human donor in good health (CMV status not recorded). Some clones in this sample may be carry-over from other donors' samples. The sequences come from CD8+ T cells from cultured PBMCs, collected from culture after CMV antigen stimulation. The chain couples TRBV7-9 to TRBJ2-7; 10 bases align to TRBD1. The CDR3 here is CASSPAQPGQGTYEQYF. CDR3 coding DNA: TGTGCCAGCAGCCCAGCCCAACCGGGACAGGGGACCTACGAGCAGTACTTC. Variable domain in full (rest from reference TRBV7-9 and TRBJ2-7): DTGVSQNPRHKITKRGQNVTFRCDPISEHNRLYWYRQTLGQGPEFLTYFQNEAQLEKSRLLSDRFSAERPKGSFSTLEIQRTEQGDSAMYLCASSPAQPGQGTYEQYFGPGTRLTVT.